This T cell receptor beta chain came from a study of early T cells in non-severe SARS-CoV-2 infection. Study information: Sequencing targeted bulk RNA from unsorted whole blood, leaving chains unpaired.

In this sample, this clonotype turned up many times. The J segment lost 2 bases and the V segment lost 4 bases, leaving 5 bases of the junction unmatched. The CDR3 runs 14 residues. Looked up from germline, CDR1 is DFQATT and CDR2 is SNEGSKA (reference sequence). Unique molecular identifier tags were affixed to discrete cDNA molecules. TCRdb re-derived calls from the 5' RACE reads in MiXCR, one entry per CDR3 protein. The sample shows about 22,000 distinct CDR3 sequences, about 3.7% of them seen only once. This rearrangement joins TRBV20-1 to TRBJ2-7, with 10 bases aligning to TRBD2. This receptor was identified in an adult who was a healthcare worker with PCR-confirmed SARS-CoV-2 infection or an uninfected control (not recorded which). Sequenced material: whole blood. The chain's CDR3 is CSATRSGGAYEQYF. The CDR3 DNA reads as TGCAGTGCTACCCGGAGCGGGGGGGCCTACGAGCAGTACTTC.